These 10 T cell receptor beta chains were all obtained from the same sample, sequenced in a study of cytomegalovirus exposure and HLA in healthy donors. In the PCR, 60 Vbeta and 13 Jbeta primers were used. The method was immunoSEQ multiplex PCR; TCRdb's version includes in-frame clones alone and lacks a portion of them. This sample yields 120,000 or so clones, of which more than 80% are seen a single time; roughly 2.4% belongs to the top ten. The sample was PBMCs. The source of these receptors is a man aged 25-40 years in good health and CMV-seronegative.

In its sample, this clone was seen a few times. V and J are TRBV4-1 and TRBJ1-5; D is unresolved. This CDR3 spans 15 amino acids. Germline V lookup: CDR1 MGHRA, CDR2 YSYEKL. V lost 3 bases and J 0 bases, leaving 9 bases between the germline ends. CDR3 sequence reads: CASSHLEDSNQPQHF. The CDR3 DNA sequence: TGCGCCAGCAGCCACCTAGAAGATAGCAATCAGCCCCAGCATTTT.

This rearrangement joins TRBV4-3 to TRBJ2-7; TRBD1 agrees at 7 bases. Germline loops: CDR1 LGHNA, CDR2 YSLEER. The CDR3 covers 16 residues. The V and J ends lost 1 base and 0 bases, in that order; junction bases with no gene match: 6. The CDR3 loop is CASSQGSRDSSYEQYF. CDR3 coding DNA: TGCGCCAGCAGCCAAGGTTCTCGGGACAGCTCCTACGAGCAGTACTTC.

This clone was counted a single time. The chain carries TRBV6-1 and TRBJ2-1, with TRBD2 identical over 12 bases. The CDR3 covers 15 residues. V lost 4 bases and J lost 5; bases outside the gene matches: 3. The V gene's germline CDR1 is MNHNS and CDR2 SASEGT. CDR3 protein: CASSAGTSGHNEQFF. DNA for the CDR3: TGTGCCAGCAGTGCCGGGACTAGCGGGCACAATGAGCAGTTCTTC.

The chain combines TRBV23-1 with TRBJ1-2; TRBD1 is a possible D gene (6 bases). TRBV23-1 is identified as an open reading frame with a role that is uncertain. The CDR3 sequence is 15 residues long. Trimming left V 3 bases short and J 4 bases short, with 15 bases between. The CDR3 region has the DNA TGCGCCAGCAGTCACCCCAGTGGACAGCTCTATGGCTACACCTTC. This codes for CASSHPSGQLYGYTF.

V and J are TRBV6-5 and TRBJ2-5, with 8 bases identical to TRBD1. J gave up 0 bases and V 4 bases, and 4 bases lay outside the gene matches. From germline, CDR1 is MNHEY and CDR2 SVGAGI. CDR3 length equals 15 residues. CDR3 DNA: TGTGCCAGCAGTTCAGGGACAGGACACCAAGAGACCCAGTACTTC. Protein product: CASSSGTGHQETQYF.

The chain couples TRBV29-1 to TRBJ2-7; D is uncertain. This CDR3 contains 12 residues. V was pared by 0 bases and J by 9 bases, with 12 bases between. The germline gives CDR1 SQVTM, CDR2 ANQGSEA. The CDR3 loop reads CSVEEASAGQYF. The CDR3 coding sequence is TGCAGCGTTGAAGAGGCCTCAGCAGGGCAGTACTTC.

The V and J genes are TRBV5-4 and TRBJ2-2, with D possibly matching TRBD2 (7 bases). Germline V gene sequence: CDR1 SGHNT, CDR2 YYREEE (reference sequence). The V end lost 3 bases, the J end lost 1 base, and 13 bases lay between the germline ends. The CDR3 covers 16 residues. The CDR3 region is CASSSWGGGNTGELFF. The CDR3 DNA is TGTGCCAGCAGCTCCTGGGGGGGCGGGAACACCGGGGAGCTGTTTTTT.

The chain combines TRBV4-1 with TRBJ2-1; TRBD1 agrees at 8 bases. V shed 3 bases and J 9 bases; nucleotides not matched to a gene: 7. Looked up from germline, CDR1 is MGHRA and CDR2 is YSYEKL. The CDR3 sequence is 14 residues long. CDR3 in DNA: TGCGCCAGCAGCCAGGATTCAGGGGGCATTGAGCAGTTCTTC. Its translation is CASSQDSGGIEQFF.

This clone appeared once. The chain employs TRBV27 and TRBJ1-1; D perhaps matches TRBD1 (6 bases). CDR3 length: 14 amino acids. Trimming stripped 8 bases from V and 3 bases from J, with 16 bases between. Germline CDR1 and CDR2: MNHEY and SMNVEV (reference sequence). This chain's CDR3 is CASGNQGMYTEAFF. CDR3 in DNA: TGTGCCAGCGGTAACCAGGGGATGTACACTGAAGCTTTCTTT.

The chain is built from TRBV5-1 and TRBJ2-5; 10 nucleotides align to TRBD2. The DNA end favors TRBJ2-7, so the J call may be wrong. CDR3 length equals 18 residues. Germline CDR1 SGHRS, CDR2 YFSETQ. CDR3 coding DNA: TGCGCCAGCAGCTTGATCCCCCCTCTAGCGGGAGTCCTCTACGAGCAGTACTTC. It yields the protein CASSLIPPLAGVLYEQYF.